This TCR beta chain was found in a study of CD8+ T cells in alopecia areata. Study-level information: For treated patients, severity scores reflected the percentage of scalp area affected. Study results and caveats: Expanded CD8+ clones among the top 100, as well as scalp clonality, were significantly decreased by tofacitinib.

Specified treatment: oral pan-JAK inhibitor, 5-10 mg twice daily. Sampling of alopecia areata patients yielded lesional scalp punch biopsies as well as peripheral blood. Once RNA had been extracted, it was reverse transcribed into cDNA to act as the sequencing template. Profiling relied on immunoSEQ multiplex PCR, and the TCRdb table lists in-frame clones only, not all of them. The data show approximately 210,000 clones, 66% seen once. On this clone itself: Its target is not known.

With 1 base removed from V and 7 bases from J, the gap between germline ends came to 17 bases. This CDR3 has 16 amino acids. Per germline, CDR1 LNHNV and CDR2 YYDKDF (reference sequence). This clonotype was sampled from a human donor with alopecia areata. V is TRBV15 and J is TRBJ1-5, with a tentative D call TRBD1 (5 bases). The sequences come from CD4+ T cells sorted from blood, collected at week 44, from a patient treated with tofacitinib. For the CDR3, the DNA is TGTGCCACCAGCAGAGGAAGGTCAGGGCAATGGCAGCCCCAGCATTTT. Its translation is CATSRGRSGQWQPQHF.